Shown below are 22 T cell receptor beta chains from a single sample sequenced in a study of OX40 agonist ivuxolimab in advanced cancers. Assay used: immunoSEQ multiplex PCR; TCRdb lists only in-frame clones, some missing. This table holds more than 75,000 clones, 70% to 85% found once. The sample in question was CD4+ or CD8+ T cells sorted from blood, obtained in a trial of the OX40 agonist ivuxolimab. Every receptor here comes from an adult with an advanced solid tumor such as melanoma, head and neck, liver or kidney cancer.

CDR3 nucleotides: TGCGCCACGATAAAGCGGGACAGAGGGTACCAGGCCCAGCATTTT. Its translation: CATIKRDRGYQAQHF. The chain is built from TRBV5-1 and TRBJ1-5, with 7 positions matching TRBD1. There are 15 residues in the CDR3. V lost 9 bases to trimming and J lost 11 bases; unmatched junction nucleotides: 20. Germline V gene sequence: CDR1 SGHRS, CDR2 YFSETQ.

The genes are TRBV27 and TRBJ1-1; 9 bases align to TRBD1. The CDR3 extends over 16 amino acids. Losses at the gene ends were 5 bases for V and 3 bases for J; bases not matched to a gene: 10. CDR1 and CDR2 from the germline V gene are MNHEY and SMNVEV (reference sequence). CDR3 bases: TGTGCCAGCAGTGGGATGGGACAGGGTAGGGACACTGAAGCTTTCTTT. Its translation is CASSGMGQGRDTEAFF.

This chain joins TRBV18 and TRBJ1-1, with D perhaps matching TRBD1 (5 bases). CDR1 is KGHSH and CDR2 is LQKENI in the germline V gene. The V gene lost 2 bases and the J gene lost 2 bases, with 15 bases spanning the gap. There are 16 residues in the CDR3. The CDR3 sequence: CASSPFQGVDNTEAFF. CDR3 sequence (DNA): TGTGCCAGCTCACCATTCCAGGGTGTGGATAACACTGAAGCTTTCTTT.

This chain joins TRBV6-5 and TRBJ1-1; tentative D call: TRBD1 (6 bases). There are 12 residues in the CDR3. The germline gives CDR1 MNHEY, CDR2 SVGAGI. Trimming took off 10 bases at V and 0 bases at J, with 9 bases between the two ends. Here the CDR3 reads CATTGMNTEAFF. CDR3 nucleotides: TGTGCCACCACAGGGATGAACACTGAAGCTTTCTTT.

The gene calls are TRBV5-6 and TRBJ1-1; the D is unclear. V lost 5 bases and J 1 base, leaving 15 bases between the germline ends. The germline CDR1 and CDR2 sequences are SGHDT and YYEEEE. CDR3 length: 15 amino acids. This chain's CDR3 is CASSQSLGSNTEAFF. CDR3 coding DNA: TGTGCCAGCAGTCAATCTCTGGGCTCGAACACTGAAGCTTTCTTT.

The chain links TRBV11-2 to TRBJ2-7, with TRBD2 matching over 8 bases. The CDR3 is 16 residues long. Germline lookup yields CDR1 SGHAT and CDR2 FQNNGV. V shed 2 bases and J 6 bases; nucleotides not matched to a gene: 12. The CDR3 DNA reads as TGTGCCAGCAGCTTATCCGCGACGGGGGGGTCAGGCGAGCAGTACTTC. Translated, it gives CASSLSATGGSGEQYF.

The chain combines TRBV27 with TRBJ2-7, with 8 bases fitting TRBD2. The CDR3 sequence is 16 residues long. The trim removed 3 bases at V and 3 bases at J, leaving 10 bases unmatched. CDR1 MNHEY and CDR2 SMNVEV come from the germline V gene (reference sequence). CDR3 sequence (DNA): TGTGCCAGCAGTTTTCTCACTAGCGGTCTTTACTACGAGCAGTACTTC. Translating it yields CASSFLTSGLYYEQYF.

This chain uses TRBV6-1 with TRBJ1-1, with D perhaps matching TRBD1 (6 bases). Germline V gene sequence: CDR1 MNHNS, CDR2 SASEGT. This CDR3 is built from 14 residues. Trimming removed 7 bases from V and 1 base from J, with 13 bases in between. The CDR3 sequence is CASIPRGQNTEAFF. The CDR3 DNA is TGTGCCAGCATCCCAAGGGGACAGAACACTGAAGCTTTCTTT.

The chain employs TRBV12-5 and TRBJ2-1; weak D call: TRBD1 (5 bases). Germline V gene lookup returns CDR1 LGHNT and CDR2 FRNRAP. The CDR3 runs 17 residues. The ends were cut back, 5 bases at V and 9 bases at J, with 26 bases in the middle. The CDR3 region is CASGPRPAGSDLGEQFF. The CDR3 coding sequence is TGTGCTAGTGGTCCCCGCCCGGCAGGGTCGGACCTAGGTGAGCAGTTCTTC.

The chain links TRBV19 to TRBJ1-5; TRBD1 might be the D (6 bases). Trimming took 1 base from V and 7 from J, leaving 11 bases between them. The CDR3 has 14 amino acids. Germline V gives CDR1 LNHDA, CDR2 SQIVND (reference sequence). The CDR3 nucleotides are TGTGCCAGTAGTATAGTGAACGGACAGCAGCCCCAGCATTTT. Translation: CASSIVNGQQPQHF.

The chain joins TRBV15 to TRBJ1-1; TRBD1 matches at 8 bases. The V segment lost 0 bases and the J segment 0 bases; nucleotides outside the gene matches: 3. The length of the CDR3 is 16 residues. Germline assignment: CDR1 LNHNV and CDR2 YYDKDF (reference sequence). The CDR3 region has the DNA TGTGCCACCAGCAGAGATACGACAGGGGTGAACACTGAAGCTTTCTTT. This codes for CATSRDTTGVNTEAFF.

The gene calls are TRBV10-2 and TRBJ2-3, with D uncertain. In germline, CDR1 is WSHSY, CDR2 SAAADI. The CDR3 is 13 residues long. The CDR3 nucleotides are TGCGCAACAGCACTGGGCTCCCCGGATACGCAGTATTTT. Encoded protein: CATALGSPDTQYF.

CDR3 amino acids: CASRDRGGGTDTQYF. The CDR3, as DNA: TGTGCCAGCAGGGACAGGGGAGGTGGCACAGATACGCAGTATTTT. The chain has TRBV27 and TRBJ2-3; 9 nucleotides line up with TRBD1. The germline gives CDR1 MNHEY, CDR2 SMNVEV (reference sequence). The CDR3 sequence is 15 residues long. The V segment lost 6 bases and the J segment 1 base; nucleotides outside the gene matches: 5.

As DNA, the CDR3 is TGTGCCAGCAGTCGAAGGCAGGGGGTGGACGAGCAGTACTTC. Its translation: CASSRRQGVDEQYF. The rearrangement joins TRBV2 to TRBJ2-7, with TRBD1 identical over 7 bases. From germline, CDR1 is SNHLY and CDR2 FYNNEI. The CDR3 is 14 amino acids. The V gene end was trimmed by 5 bases and the J gene end by 5 bases; junction bases not matched to a gene: 9.

The chain links TRBV6-6 to TRBJ1-1, with D perhaps matching TRBD1 (6 bases). The CDR3 runs to 14 residues. Germline CDR1 and CDR2: MNHNY and SVGAGI (reference sequence). V was trimmed by 3 bases and J by 3 bases, leaving 11 bases between them. The CDR3 here is CASSYPGAYTEAFF. The CDR3 nucleotides read TGTGCCAGCAGTTATCCAGGGGCGTACACTGAAGCTTTCTTT.

The rearrangement joins TRBV5-4 to TRBJ2-1, with 12 bases aligning to TRBD1. CDR1 SGHNT and CDR2 YYREEE come from the germline V gene (reference sequence). This CDR3 has 15 amino acids. With V trimmed by 7 bases and J by 8 bases, 10 bases remained unmatched. Written as DNA, the CDR3 is TGTGCCAGCCGATCGGGACAGGGGGCGTTTGATGAGCAGTTCTTC. This sequence encodes CASRSGQGAFDEQFF.

The V gene is TRBV5-1, the J gene TRBJ2-1, with D unresolved. V was clipped by 1 base and J by 7 bases, with 6 bases between them. Germline CDR1 is SGHRS and CDR2 is YFSETQ. The CDR3 runs 12 residues. The CDR3 spells CASSLPTNEQFF. The CDR3 DNA follows: TGCGCCAGCAGCTTGCCCACTAATGAGCAGTTCTTC.

The CDR3 DNA is TGTGCCAGCAGCCCCCGGACACTCAACACCGGGGAGCTGTTTTTT. As protein: CASSPRTLNTGELFF. The chain has TRBV7-8 and TRBJ2-2, with D possibly matching TRBD1 (5 bases). V dropped 5 bases and J dropped 2 bases, with 12 bases sitting between them. This CDR3 has 15 residues. Germline V gene lookup returns CDR1 SGHVS and CDR2 FQNEAQ.

The V gene is TRBV27, the J gene TRBJ2-5; 7 nucleotides match TRBD2. The CDR3 extends over 16 amino acids. The V gene's germline CDR1 is MNHEY and CDR2 SMNVEV (reference sequence). The V gene end was trimmed by 5 bases and the J gene end by 2 bases; junction bases not matched to a gene: 11. Here the CDR3 DNA reads TGTGCCAGCAGTGGACTGGGAGCGGGAACTCAAGAGACCCAGTACTTC. Translating it yields CASSGLGAGTQETQYF.

The genes are TRBV10-2 and TRBJ2-7; maybe TRBD1 (7 bases). CDR1 is WSHSY and CDR2 is SAAADI in the germline V gene. Trimming pared 7 bases from V and 6 bases from J, leaving 13 bases between. The CDR3 has 12 residues. Written as DNA, the CDR3 is TGCGCCAGCAACCAGGGGGGAGGCGAGCAGTACTTC. Its protein product is CASNQGGGEQYF.

J is TRBJ2-6 and V is TRBV21-1; TRBD2 is the table's D call, not checked against the DNA. TRBV21-1 is a pseudogene segment. This CDR3 has 17 amino acids. The CDR3 DNA sequence: TGTGCCAGCTTTTTAGAGGGTTTCCCCTCTGGGGCCAACGTCCTGACTTTC. This sequence encodes CASFLEGFPSGANVLTF.

This clone appeared a few times. The rearrangement joins TRBV19 to TRBJ2-3; D is possibly TRBD1 (6 bases). The V gene lost 3 bases and the J gene lost 5 bases, with 12 bases spanning the gap. Germline CDR1 reads LNHDA; CDR2 reads SQIVND (reference sequence). The CDR3 runs 14 residues. Written as DNA, the CDR3 is TGTGCCAGTAGTATTTCAGGGGTCGGAGATACGCAGTATTTT. Translation: CASSISGVGDTQYF.